Listed below are T cell receptor beta chains from one sample, sequenced in a study of cytomegalovirus exposure and HLA in healthy donors. Assay used: immunoSEQ multiplex PCR; TCRdb lists only in-frame clones, some missing. The sample has about 210,000 clones, more than 75% seen once. Sequencing input: PBMCs. The receptors derive from a middle-aged man in good health and CMV-seropositive. CDR3s include the opening cysteine and the closing phenylalanine or tryptophan. Expanded clones are given a class, and other clones once, few, many or no size at all.

j_gene: TRBJ1-2
v_gene: TRBV27
abundance: -
CDR3aa: CASSWDRAKQNYGYTF

j_gene: TRBJ2-7
v_gene: TRBV5-1
abundance: -
CDR3aa: CASRWEGSYEQYF

j_gene: TRBJ1-1
v_gene: TRBV7-9
abundance: -
CDR3aa: CASRQQGGTEAFF

j_gene: TRBJ1-2
v_gene: TRBV5-4
abundance: -
CDR3aa: CASSQTTGGEYGYTF

j_gene: TRBJ1-1
v_gene: TRBV7-3
abundance: -
CDR3aa: CASSLDRGEAFF

j_gene: TRBJ2-5
v_gene: TRBV6-1
abundance: -
CDR3aa: CASSVGQETQYF

j_gene: TRBJ1-2
v_gene: TRBV5-6
abundance: -
CDR3aa: CASSLEQVVGYTF

j_gene: TRBJ2-3
v_gene: TRBV6-1
abundance: -
CDR3aa: CADKDLATLDTQYF

j_gene: TRBJ2-7
v_gene: TRBV4-1
abundance: -
CDR3aa: CASSQGRTSGTYEQYF

j_gene: TRBJ2-5
v_gene: TRBV5-1
abundance: once
CDR3aa: CASSLLAGNKETQYF

j_gene: TRBJ2-2
v_gene: TRBV7-8
abundance: -
CDR3aa: CASSSREGLTGELFF

j_gene: TRBJ2-3
v_gene: TRBV9
abundance: once
CDR3aa: CASSVEAGQPTDTQYF

j_gene: TRBJ2-1
v_gene: TRBV7-9
abundance: -
CDR3aa: CASSLRGGRNYSYNEQFF

j_gene: TRBJ2-7
v_gene: TRBV18
abundance: -
CDR3aa: CASSPNYEQYF

j_gene: TRBJ2-3
v_gene: TRBV9
abundance: -
CDR3aa: CASSPRQAAHTDTQYF

j_gene: TRBJ2-7
v_gene: TRBV11-3
abundance: -
CDR3aa: CASTRCGIAVTYEQYF

j_gene: TRBJ2-7
v_gene: TRBV19
abundance: -
CDR3aa: CASSGPGQGHGEQYF

j_gene: TRBJ1-5
v_gene: TRBV5-1
abundance: -
CDR3aa: CASSLDGVGQPQHF

j_gene: TRBJ1-1
v_gene: TRBV5-1
abundance: -
CDR3aa: CASSSPGRSEAFF

j_gene: TRBJ2-1
v_gene: TRBV27
abundance: few
CDR3aa: CASSPRQGPGSYNEQFF

j_gene: TRBJ2-4
v_gene: TRBV7-9
abundance: -
CDR3aa: CASSLGDRAKNIQYF

j_gene: TRBJ2-2
v_gene: TRBV7-9
abundance: -
CDR3aa: CASRPVGLAAGELFF

j_gene: TRBJ2-1
v_gene: TRBV9
abundance: -
CDR3aa: CASSVVACEQFF

j_gene: TRBJ1-2
v_gene: TRBV9
abundance: -
CDR3aa: CASSVHRDSLYGYTF

j_gene: TRBJ2-1
v_gene: TRBV28
abundance: -
CDR3aa: CASRDRGRNNEQFF

j_gene: TRBJ2-7
v_gene: TRBV7-2
abundance: -
CDR3aa: CASSLAVIYEQYF

j_gene: TRBJ2-2
v_gene: TRBV19
abundance: -
CDR3aa: CASKAIFALGGTTGELFF

j_gene: TRBJ2-7
v_gene: TRBV4-2
abundance: -
CDR3aa: CASSQDLGSGYEQYF

j_gene: TRBJ2-5
v_gene: TRBV4-1
abundance: -
CDR3aa: CASSQAGTSAVGQYF

j_gene: TRBJ2-2
v_gene: TRBV7-9
abundance: -
CDR3aa: CASSPTSGDTGELFF

j_gene: TRBJ2-7
v_gene: TRBV5-6
abundance: -
CDR3aa: CASSLGDRFSYEQYF

j_gene: TRBJ1-1
v_gene: TRBV5-6
abundance: -
CDR3aa: CASSLAGNTEAFF

j_gene: TRBJ2-5
v_gene: TRBV6-6
abundance: -
CDR3aa: CASSFRGQGAGETQYF

j_gene: TRBJ1-5
v_gene: TRBV19
abundance: -
CDR3aa: CASTGQSGNQPQHF

j_gene: TRBJ2-1
v_gene: TRBV11-2
abundance: -
CDR3aa: CASSFGGYRTDEQFF

j_gene: TRBJ1-1
v_gene: TRBV11-3
abundance: -
CDR3aa: CASRDRGDTEAFF

j_gene: TRBJ1-2
v_gene: TRBV5-5
abundance: -
CDR3aa: CASSSRVLGGYTF

j_gene: TRBJ2-3
v_gene: TRBV15
abundance: -
CDR3aa: CATSRREGRGGTQYF

j_gene: TRBJ2-2
v_gene: TRBV7-9
abundance: -
CDR3aa: CASSPGTSGSSDGELFF

j_gene: TRBJ2-7
v_gene: TRBV10-3
abundance: -
CDR3aa: CAISSGTRSIEQYF

j_gene: TRBJ1-1
v_gene: TRBV4-2
abundance: -
CDR3aa: CASRAGGGNKGPDEAFF

j_gene: TRBJ1-3
v_gene: TRBV28
abundance: -
CDR3aa: CASTYRALSGNTIYF

j_gene: TRBJ2-2
v_gene: TRBV11-2
abundance: -
CDR3aa: CASREYTGELFF

j_gene: TRBJ1-6
v_gene: TRBV18
abundance: -
CDR3aa: CASSPGQVNSPLHF

j_gene: TRBJ1-1
v_gene: TRBV7-9
abundance: -
CDR3aa: CSSSFQNTEAFF

j_gene: TRBJ2-2
v_gene: TRBV5-4
abundance: -
CDR3aa: CASSSQGSRTGELFF

j_gene: TRBJ2-1
v_gene: TRBV9
abundance: -
CDR3aa: CASSVRGTGGHNEQFF

j_gene: TRBJ1-1
v_gene: TRBV6-1
abundance: -
CDR3aa: CASSSTGPTEAFF

j_gene: TRBJ1-3
v_gene: TRBV7-9
abundance: -
CDR3aa: CASSLYVGISGNTIYF

j_gene: TRBJ2-3
v_gene: TRBV5-1
abundance: -
CDR3aa: CASSLFRTGDTDTQYF

j_gene: TRBJ2-7
v_gene: TRBV19
abundance: -
CDR3aa: CASSYGQGADEQYF

j_gene: TRBJ2-1
v_gene: TRBV7-7
abundance: -
CDR3aa: CASSLGLAGGGEQFF

j_gene: TRBJ1-4
v_gene: TRBV9
abundance: -
CDR3aa: CASSVGRGEKLFF